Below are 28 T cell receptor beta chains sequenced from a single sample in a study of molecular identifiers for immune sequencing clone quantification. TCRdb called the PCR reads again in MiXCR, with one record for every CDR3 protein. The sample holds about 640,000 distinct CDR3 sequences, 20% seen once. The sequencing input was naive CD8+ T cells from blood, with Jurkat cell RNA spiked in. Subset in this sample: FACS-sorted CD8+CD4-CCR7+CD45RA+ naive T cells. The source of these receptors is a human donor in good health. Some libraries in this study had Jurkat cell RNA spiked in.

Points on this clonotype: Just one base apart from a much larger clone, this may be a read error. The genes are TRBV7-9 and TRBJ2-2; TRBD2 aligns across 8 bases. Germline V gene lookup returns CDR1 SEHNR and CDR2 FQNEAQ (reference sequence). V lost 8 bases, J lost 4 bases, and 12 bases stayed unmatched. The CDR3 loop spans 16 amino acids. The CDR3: CASRPTGGVGTGELFF. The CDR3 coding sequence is TGTGCCAGCCGCCCCACCGGGGGGGTCGGCACCGGGGAGCTGTTTTTT.

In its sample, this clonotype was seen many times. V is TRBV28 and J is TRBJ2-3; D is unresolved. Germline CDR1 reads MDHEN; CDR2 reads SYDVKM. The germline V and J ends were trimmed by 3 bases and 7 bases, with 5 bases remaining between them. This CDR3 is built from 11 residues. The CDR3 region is CASSLDHTQYF. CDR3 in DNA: TGTGCCAGCAGTTTGGACCATACGCAGTATTTT.

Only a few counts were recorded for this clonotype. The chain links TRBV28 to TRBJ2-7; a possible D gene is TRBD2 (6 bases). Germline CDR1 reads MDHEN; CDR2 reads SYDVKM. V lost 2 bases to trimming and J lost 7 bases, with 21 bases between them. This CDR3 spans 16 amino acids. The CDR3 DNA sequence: TGTGCCAGCAGTTTACTGGAGGGCCCTATAGGCTTGGAGCAGTACTTC. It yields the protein CASSLLEGPIGLEQYF.

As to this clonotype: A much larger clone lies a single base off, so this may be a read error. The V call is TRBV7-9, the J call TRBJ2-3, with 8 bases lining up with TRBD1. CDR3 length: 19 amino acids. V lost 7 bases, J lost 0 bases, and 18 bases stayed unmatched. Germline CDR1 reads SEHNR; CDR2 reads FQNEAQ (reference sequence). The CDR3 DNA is TGTGCCAGCACCGACGGACAGGGCTTTTTACACATTAGCACAGATACGCAGTATTTT. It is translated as CASTDGQGFLHISTDTQYF. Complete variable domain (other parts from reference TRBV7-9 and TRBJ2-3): DTGVSQNPRHKITKRGQNVTFRCDPISEHNRLYWYRQTLGQGPEFLTYFQNEAQLEKSRLLSDRFSAERPKGSFSTLEIQRTEQGDSAMYLCASTDGQGFLHISTDTQYFGPGTRLTVL.

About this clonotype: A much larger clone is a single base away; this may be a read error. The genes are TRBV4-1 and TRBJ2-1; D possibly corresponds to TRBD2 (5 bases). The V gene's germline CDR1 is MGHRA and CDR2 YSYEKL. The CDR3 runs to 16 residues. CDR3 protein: CASSQDSGSSYNEQSF. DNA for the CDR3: TGCGCCAGCAGCCAAGATTCGGGGAGCTCCTACAATGAGCAGTCCTTC.

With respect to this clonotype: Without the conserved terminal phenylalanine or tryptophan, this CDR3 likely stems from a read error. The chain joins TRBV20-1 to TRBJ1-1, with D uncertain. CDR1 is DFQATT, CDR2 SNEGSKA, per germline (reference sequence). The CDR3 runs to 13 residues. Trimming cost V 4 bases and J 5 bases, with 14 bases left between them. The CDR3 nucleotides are TGCAGTGCTATCCTCCCCCCGCAGACTGAAGCTTTCCTT. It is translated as CSAILPPQTEAFL.

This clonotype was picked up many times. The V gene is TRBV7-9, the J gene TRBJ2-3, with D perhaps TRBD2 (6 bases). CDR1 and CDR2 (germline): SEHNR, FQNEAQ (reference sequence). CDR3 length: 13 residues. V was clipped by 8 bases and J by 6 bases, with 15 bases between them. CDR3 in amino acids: CASSKRGADTQYF. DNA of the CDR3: TGTGCCAGCTCCAAACGCGGGGCGGATACGCAGTATTTT.

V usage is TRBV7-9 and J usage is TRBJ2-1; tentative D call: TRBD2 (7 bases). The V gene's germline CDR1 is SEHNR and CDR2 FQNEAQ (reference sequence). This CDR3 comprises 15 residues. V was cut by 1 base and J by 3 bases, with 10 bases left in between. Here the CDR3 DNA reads TGTGCCAGCAGCTTAGGGGGGGGCGACTACAATGAGCAGTTCTTC. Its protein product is CASSLGGGDYNEQFF.

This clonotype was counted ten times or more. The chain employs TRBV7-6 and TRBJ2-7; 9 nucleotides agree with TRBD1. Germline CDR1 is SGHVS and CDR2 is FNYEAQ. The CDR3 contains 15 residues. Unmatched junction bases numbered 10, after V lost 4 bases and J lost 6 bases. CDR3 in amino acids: CASSSPGQGTPEQYF. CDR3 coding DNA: TGTGCCAGCAGCTCCCCGGGACAGGGTACTCCCGAGCAGTACTTC.

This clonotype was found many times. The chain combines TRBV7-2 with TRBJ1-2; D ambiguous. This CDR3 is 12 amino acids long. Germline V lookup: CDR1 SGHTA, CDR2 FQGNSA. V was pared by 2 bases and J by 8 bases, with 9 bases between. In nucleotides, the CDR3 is TGTGCCAGCAGCTTATACTGGAGCGGCTACACCTTC. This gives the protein CASSLYWSGYTF. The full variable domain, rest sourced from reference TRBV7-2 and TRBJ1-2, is GAGVSQSPSNKVTEKGKDVELRCDPISGHTALYWYRQSLGQGLEFLIYFQGNSAPDKSGLPSDRFSAERTGGSVSTLTIQRTQQEDSAVYLCASSLYWSGYTFGSGTRLTVV.

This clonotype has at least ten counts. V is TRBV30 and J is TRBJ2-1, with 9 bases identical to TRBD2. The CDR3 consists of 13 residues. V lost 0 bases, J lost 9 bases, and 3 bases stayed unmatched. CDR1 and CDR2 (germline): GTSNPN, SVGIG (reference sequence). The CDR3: CAWSVSGGFEQFF. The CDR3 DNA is TGTGCCTGGAGTGTTAGCGGGGGCTTTGAGCAGTTCTTC.

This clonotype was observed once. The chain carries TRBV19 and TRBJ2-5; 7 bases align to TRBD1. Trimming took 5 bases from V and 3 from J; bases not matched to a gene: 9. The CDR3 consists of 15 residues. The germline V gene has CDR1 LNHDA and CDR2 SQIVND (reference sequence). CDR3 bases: TGTGCCAGTAGTTCGAGGGGGCTGGCGAAAGAGACCCAGTACTTC. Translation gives CASSSRGLAKETQYF. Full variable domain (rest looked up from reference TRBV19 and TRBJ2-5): DGGITQSPKYLFRKEGQNVTLSCEQNLNHDAMYWYRQDPGQGLRLIYYSQIVNDFQKGDIAEGYSVSREKKESFPLTVTSAQKNPTAFYLCASSSRGLAKETQYFGPGTRLLVL.

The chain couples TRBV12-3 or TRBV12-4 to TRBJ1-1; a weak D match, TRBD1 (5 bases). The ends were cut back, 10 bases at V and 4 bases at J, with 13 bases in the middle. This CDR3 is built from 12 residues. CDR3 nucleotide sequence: TGTGCCACCTTGGTTGGGGGCACTGAAGCTTTCTTT. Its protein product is CATLVGGTEAFF.

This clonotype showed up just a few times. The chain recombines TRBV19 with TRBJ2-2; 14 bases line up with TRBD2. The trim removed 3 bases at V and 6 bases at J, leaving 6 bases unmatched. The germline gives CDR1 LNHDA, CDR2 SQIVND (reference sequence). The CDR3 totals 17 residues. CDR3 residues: CASSMKTSGRAAGELFF. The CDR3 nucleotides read TGTGCCAGTAGTATGAAGACTAGCGGGAGGGCCGCCGGGGAGCTGTTTTTT.

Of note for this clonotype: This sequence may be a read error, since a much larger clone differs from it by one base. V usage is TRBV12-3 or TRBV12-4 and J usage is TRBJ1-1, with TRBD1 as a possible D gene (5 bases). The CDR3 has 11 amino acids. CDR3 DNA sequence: TGTGCCAGCAGTTCGGGGGTTGAAGCTCTCTTT. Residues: CASSSGVEALF.

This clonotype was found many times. CDR3 loop: CASSELTEYNEQFF. The CDR3 coding sequence is TGTGCCAGCAGTGAACTGACCGAGTACAATGAGCAGTTCTTC. V is TRBV2 and J is TRBJ2-1, with no clear D. The CDR3 extends over 14 amino acids. Trimming cost V 2 bases and J 4 bases, with 9 bases left between them. Per germline, CDR1 SNHLY and CDR2 FYNNEI.

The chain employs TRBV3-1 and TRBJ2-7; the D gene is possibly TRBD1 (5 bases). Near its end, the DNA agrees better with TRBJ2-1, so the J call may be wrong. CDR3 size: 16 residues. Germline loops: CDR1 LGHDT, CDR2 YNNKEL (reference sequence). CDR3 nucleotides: TGTGCCAGCAGCCAAGATACCAGGGCGCCTTCCTACGAGCAGTTCTTC. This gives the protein CASSQDTRAPSYEQFF.

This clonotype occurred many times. The CDR3 nucleotides read TGTGCCAGCAGCTTCGCAGGTGGGGAGGCCTCCTACGAGCAGTACTTC. Protein sequence: CASSFAGGEASYEQYF. The chain has TRBV7-9 and TRBJ2-7, with a weak D call TRBD2 (6 bases). This CDR3 comprises 16 residues. The V and J ends lost 3 bases and 0 bases respectively, with 15 bases between them. Germline V gene lookup returns CDR1 SEHNR and CDR2 FQNEAQ (reference sequence).

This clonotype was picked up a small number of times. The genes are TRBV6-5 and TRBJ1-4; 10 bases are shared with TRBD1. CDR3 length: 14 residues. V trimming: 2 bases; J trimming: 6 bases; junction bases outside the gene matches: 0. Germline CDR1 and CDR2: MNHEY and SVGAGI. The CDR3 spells CASSYGTGDEKLFF. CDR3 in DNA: TGTGCCAGCAGTTACGGGACAGGGGATGAAAAACTGTTTTTT.

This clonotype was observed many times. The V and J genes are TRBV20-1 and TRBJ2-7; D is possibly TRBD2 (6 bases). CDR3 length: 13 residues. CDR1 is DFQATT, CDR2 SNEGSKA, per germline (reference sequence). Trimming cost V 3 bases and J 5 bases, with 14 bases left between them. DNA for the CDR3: TGCAGTGCTAGGCAGCTAGCGACGGACGAGCAGTACTTC. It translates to CSARQLATDEQYF.

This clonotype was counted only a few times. In nucleotides, the CDR3 is TGTGCCAGCAGTTACTCGGGTGCTGGGGGTTCACCCCTCCACTTT. It specifies CASSYSGAGGSPLHF. The chain combines TRBV6-5 with TRBJ1-6, with TRBD1 as a possible D gene (5 bases). The CDR3 runs 15 residues. Between the trimmed V and J ends, which lost 0 bases and 9 bases, there was a span of 12 bases. Germline V gives CDR1 MNHEY, CDR2 SVGAGI.

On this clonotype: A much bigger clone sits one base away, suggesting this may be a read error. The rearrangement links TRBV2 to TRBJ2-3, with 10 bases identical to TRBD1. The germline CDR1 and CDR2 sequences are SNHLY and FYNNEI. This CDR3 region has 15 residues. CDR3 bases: TGTCCCAGCAAAGAGACAGGGGGCACAACAGATACGCAGTATTTT. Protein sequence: CPSKETGGTTDTQYF.

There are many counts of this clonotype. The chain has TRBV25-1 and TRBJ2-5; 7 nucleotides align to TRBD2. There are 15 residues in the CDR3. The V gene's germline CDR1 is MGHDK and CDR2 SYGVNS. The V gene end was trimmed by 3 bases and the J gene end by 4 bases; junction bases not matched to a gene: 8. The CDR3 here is CASSDPILAGETQYF. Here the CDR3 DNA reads TGTGCCAGCAGTGACCCCATATTAGCGGGAGAGACCCAGTACTTC.

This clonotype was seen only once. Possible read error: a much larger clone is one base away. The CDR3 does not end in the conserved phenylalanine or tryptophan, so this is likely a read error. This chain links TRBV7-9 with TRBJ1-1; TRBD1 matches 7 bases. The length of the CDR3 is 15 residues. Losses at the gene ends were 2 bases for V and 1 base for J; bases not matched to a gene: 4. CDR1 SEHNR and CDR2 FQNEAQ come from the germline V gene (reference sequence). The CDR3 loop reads CASSLLQGPNTEAFL. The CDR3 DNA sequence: TGTGCCAGCAGCTTATTACAGGGGCCGAACACTGAAGCTTTCCTT.

CDR3 DNA sequence: TGTGCCAGCAGCTTGAGGGGGAGGATACAGCCCCAGCATTTT. Its protein product is CASSLRGRIQPQHF. The chain joins TRBV7-8 to TRBJ1-5; perhaps TRBD1 as D (6 bases). This CDR3 is built from 14 residues. The germline CDR1 and CDR2 sequences are SGHVS and FQNEAQ. The V and J ends lost 3 bases and 7 bases respectively, with 13 bases between them. Complete variable domain (other parts from reference TRBV7-8 and TRBJ1-5): GAGVSQSPRYKVAKRGQDVALRCDPISGHVSLFWYQQALGQGPEFLTYFQNEAQLDKSGLPSDRFFAERPEGSVSTLKIQRTQQEDSAVYLCASSLRGRIQPQHFGDGTRLSIL.

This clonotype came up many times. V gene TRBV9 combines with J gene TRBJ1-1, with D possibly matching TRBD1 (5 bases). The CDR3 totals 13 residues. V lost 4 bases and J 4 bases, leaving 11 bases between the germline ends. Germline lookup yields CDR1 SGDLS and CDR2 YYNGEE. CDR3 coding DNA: TGTGCCAGCAGCCCTTCAGGGTCCACTGAAGCTTTCTTT. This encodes CASSPSGSTEAFF.

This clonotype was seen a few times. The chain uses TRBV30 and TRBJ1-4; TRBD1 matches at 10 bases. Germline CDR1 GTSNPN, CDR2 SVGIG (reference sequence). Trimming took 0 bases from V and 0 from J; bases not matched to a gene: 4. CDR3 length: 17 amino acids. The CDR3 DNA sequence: TGTGCCTGGAGTGTAGGACAGGGGGAACCAACTAATGAAAAACTGTTTTTT. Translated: CAWSVGQGEPTNEKLFF.

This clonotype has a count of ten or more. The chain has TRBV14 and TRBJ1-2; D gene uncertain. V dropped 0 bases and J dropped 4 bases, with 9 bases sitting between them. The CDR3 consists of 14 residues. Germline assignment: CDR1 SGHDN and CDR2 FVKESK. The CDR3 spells CASSQEYGTYGYTF. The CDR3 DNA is TGTGCCAGCAGCCAAGAGTACGGAACCTATGGCTACACCTTC.